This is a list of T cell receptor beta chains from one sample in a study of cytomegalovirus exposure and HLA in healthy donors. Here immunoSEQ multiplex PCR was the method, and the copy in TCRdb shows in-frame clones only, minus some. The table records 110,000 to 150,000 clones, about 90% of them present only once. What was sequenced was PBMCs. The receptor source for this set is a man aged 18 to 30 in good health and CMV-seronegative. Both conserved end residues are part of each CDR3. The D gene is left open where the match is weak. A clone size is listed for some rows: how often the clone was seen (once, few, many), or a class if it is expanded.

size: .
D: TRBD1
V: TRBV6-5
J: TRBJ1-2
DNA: TGTGCCAGCAGTATCCCGGGACAGGGTGCCTATGGCTACACCTTC
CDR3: CASSIPGQGAYGYTF

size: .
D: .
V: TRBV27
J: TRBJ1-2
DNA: TGTGCCAGCAGTCCCTATACAGGGACCCCCTATGGCTACACCTTC
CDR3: CASSPYTGTPYGYTF

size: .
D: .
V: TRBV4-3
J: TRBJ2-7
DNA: TGCGCCAGCAGCCAAGATCTTGGCTTGTTCTACGAGCAGTACTTC
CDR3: CASSQDLGLFYEQYF

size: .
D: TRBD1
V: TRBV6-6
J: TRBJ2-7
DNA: TGTGCCAGCAAGGGACAGAGGAGCTCCTACGAGCAGTACTTC
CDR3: CASKGQRSSYEQYF

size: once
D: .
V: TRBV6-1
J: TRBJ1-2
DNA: TGTGCCAGCAACGAACCGGGAAGTACTTATGGCTACACCTTC
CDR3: CASNEPGSTYGYTF

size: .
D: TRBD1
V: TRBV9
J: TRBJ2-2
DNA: TGTGCCAGCAGCTTCCGACAAGGGACAGGAAGTACGAACACCGGGGAGCTGTTTTTT
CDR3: CASSFRQGTGSTNTGELFF

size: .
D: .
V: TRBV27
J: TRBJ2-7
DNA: TGTGCCAGCAGTTCTCTAGCACGATTTGGGGAGCAGTACTTC
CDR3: CASSSLARFGEQYF

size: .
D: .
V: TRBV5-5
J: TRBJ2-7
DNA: TGTGCCAGCAGCTTTCGGGAGATCGAGCAGTACTTC
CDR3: CASSFREIEQYF

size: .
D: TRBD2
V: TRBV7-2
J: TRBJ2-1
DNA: TGTGCCAGCAGCGTAGGCGGGGGGCCCCACAATGAGCAGTTCTTC
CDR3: CASSVGGGPHNEQFF

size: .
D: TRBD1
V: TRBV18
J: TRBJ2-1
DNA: TGTGCCAGCTCCCGTCCCGGGACAGTCTACAATGAGCAGTTCTTC
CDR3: CASSRPGTVYNEQFF

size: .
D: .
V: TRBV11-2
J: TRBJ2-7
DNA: TGTGCCAGCAGCTTAATCTCGGGGGGCCACGAGCAGTACTTC
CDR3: CASSLISGGHEQYF

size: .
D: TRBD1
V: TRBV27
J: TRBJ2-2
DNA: TGTGCCAGCAGTTGGACAGGGGGGTCCGGGGAGCTGTTTTTT
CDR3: CASSWTGGSGELFF

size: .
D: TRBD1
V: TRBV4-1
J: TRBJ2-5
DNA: TGCGCCAGCAGCCAAGCGCCGGGACAGGGGGTAGAGACCCAGTACTTC
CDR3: CASSQAPGQGVETQYF

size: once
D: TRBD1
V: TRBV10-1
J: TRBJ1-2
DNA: TGCGCCAGCAGTATATACGGACAGGGAGGAAGCTATGGCTACACCTTC
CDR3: CASSIYGQGGSYGYTF

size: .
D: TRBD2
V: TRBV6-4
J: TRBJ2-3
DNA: TGTGCCAGCAGTCCCAGCGGGGGAGGAGCAGATACGCAGTATTTT
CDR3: CASSPSGGGADTQYF

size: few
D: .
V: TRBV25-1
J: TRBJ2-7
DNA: TGTGCCAGCAGTGAAGGGGCAGGCTACGAGCAGTACTTC
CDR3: CASSEGAGYEQYF

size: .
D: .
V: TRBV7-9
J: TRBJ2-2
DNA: TGTGCCAGCAGCTCCTTTGGGCCCAAGGGGACCGGGGAGCTGTTTTTT
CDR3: CASSSFGPKGTGELFF

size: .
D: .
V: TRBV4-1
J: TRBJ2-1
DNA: TGCGCCAGCAGCCACCCCCGGGACAAGCAGTTCTTC
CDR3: CASSHPRDKQFF

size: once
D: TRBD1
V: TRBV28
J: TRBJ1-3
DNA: TGTGCCATCCGGCAGGGGGCCTCTGGAAACACCATATATTTT
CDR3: CAIRQGASGNTIYF

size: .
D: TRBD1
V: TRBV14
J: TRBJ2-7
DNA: TGTGCCAGCAGCGCGGCGGCCGGGACAGGTTACGAGCAGTACTTC
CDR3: CASSAAAGTGYEQYF

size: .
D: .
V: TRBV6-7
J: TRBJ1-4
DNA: TGTGCCAGCAGTTACTCAGACGGCGGGAATGAAAAACTGTTTTTT
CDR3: CASSYSDGGNEKLFF

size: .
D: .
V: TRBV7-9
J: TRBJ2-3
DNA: TGTGCCAGCAGCCAATCGGCAGGGGGGTCAGATACGCAGTATTTT
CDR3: CASSQSAGGSDTQYF

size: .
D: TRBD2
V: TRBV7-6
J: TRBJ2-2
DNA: TGTGCCAGCAGCTTGAGCGGGGACACCGGGGAGCTGTTTTTT
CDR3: CASSLSGDTGELFF

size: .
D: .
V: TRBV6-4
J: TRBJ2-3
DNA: TGTGCCAGCAGTAACAGCCTCTTCACAGATACGCAGTATTTT
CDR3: CASSNSLFTDTQYF

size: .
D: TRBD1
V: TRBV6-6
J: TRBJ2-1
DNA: TGTGCCAGCAGTAAACAAACAGGGGGCCCCTACAATGAGCAGTTCTTC
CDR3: CASSKQTGGPYNEQFF

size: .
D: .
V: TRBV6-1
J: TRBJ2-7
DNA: TGTGCCAGTCATGACGCACGACTTGGGGAGCAGTACTTC
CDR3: CASHDARLGEQYF

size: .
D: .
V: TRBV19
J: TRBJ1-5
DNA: TGTGCCAGTAGCGACTCGGGCAATCAGCCCCAGCATTTT
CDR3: CASSDSGNQPQHF

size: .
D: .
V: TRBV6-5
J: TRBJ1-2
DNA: TGTGCCAGCAGTTACTCTCGTCGGGGGGCGGGTGGCTACACCTTC
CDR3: CASSYSRRGAGGYTF

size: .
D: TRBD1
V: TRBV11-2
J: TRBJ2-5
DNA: TGTGCCAGCGGAATGACAGGGGTTGACCAAGAGACCCAGTACTTC
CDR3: CASGMTGVDQETQYF

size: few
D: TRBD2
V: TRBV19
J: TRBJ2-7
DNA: TGTGCCAGTGGACCGGGACTAGCGTATCCTAGCTCCTACGAGCAGTACTTC
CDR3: CASGPGLAYPSSYEQYF